This TCR beta chain derives from a study of T cell repertoires in cytomegalovirus infection (dated by TCRdb to 2018 to 2020). Some background on the complete study: Donor HLA type was relevant to the analysis, because carriage of CMV infection together with the matching HLA type was indicated by public TCR beta signatures.

The CDR3, cysteine through phenylalanine, is 17 amino acids long. Of all the DNA, just the CDR3 is kept, 51 bases in frame from base 1. V is pared back by 2 bases and J by 0 bases, with 16 bases lying between the germline termini. CDR1 ENHRY and CDR2 SYGVKD are derived from the germline V gene. Findings and caveats that apply to the study as a whole: In both this cohort and an independent roughly 350-donor cohort, the cumulative frequency of public TCR beta family members distinguished carriers of CMV infection plus the relevant HLA type. The ex vivo response was dominated by HLA-C-restricted CMV-specific TCR beta clonotypes, which also provided the single most frequent clonotype in two of eight donors.

This clonotype was seen many times. Its antigen remains undetermined. The sample holds no much larger clone one base away, and base qualities are not on file. The sequencing machine was an Illumina HiSeq 1500. The public reads were reanalyzed by TCRdb: fastp trimming at Q25, MiXCR alignment, in-frame beta chains only. For every CDR3 protein sequence, its rows merge into one entry that carries the most common genes and DNA. This sample comprises roughly 310,000 distinct CDR3 sequences, 17% of them detected only once. The ten largest clones represent 12% of the sample. The chain is made from TRBV10-3 and TRBJ2-5, with no D gene named confidently. Input material: PBMCs. The sequence was collected from a human donor in good health (CMV status not recorded). Some clones in this sample may be carry-over from other donors' samples. The DNA sequence is given as TGTGCCATCAGTGAGCGAAAGGCAGGAGACAACCAAGAGACCCAGTACTTC. Translated, it reads CAISERKAGDNQETQYF.